This is a list of T cell receptor beta chains from one sample in a study of CD4+ T cells in melanoma. Here immunoSEQ multiplex PCR was the method, and the copy in TCRdb shows in-frame clones only, minus some. The data show 17,000 or so clones, roughly 80% seen once. The sample comprised cells from a culture (not recorded whether cultured in vitro). The receptors were gathered from a human donor with melanoma. Both conserved end residues are part of each CDR3. The order of the fields is V gene, clone size, J gene, D gene, CDR3 DNA, CDR3 protein. The D gene is left open where the match is weak. Only part of the rows carry a size: once, few, many, or a class if the clone is expanded.

>TRBV19|.|TRBJ1-4|.
TGTGCCAGTAGTATAATAGAAGGGATTGCAACTAATGAAAAACTGTTTTTT
CASSIIEGIATNEKLFF
>TRBV5-6|.|TRBJ1-6|TRBD1
TGTGCCAGCAGCCCGCGGGACAGGGTGAGTTCACCCCTCCACTTT
CASSPRDRVSSPLHF
>TRBV10-2|.|TRBJ1-1|TRBD1
TGCGCCAGCAGTAAGGACAGGGTGAATACTGAAGCTTTCTTT
CASSKDRVNTEAFF
>TRBV19|.|TRBJ2-3|TRBD2
TGTGCCAGTAGTCGCCTAGGACTAGCGTCTAGCACAGATACGCAGTATTTT
CASSRLGLASSTDTQYF
>TRBV11-3|.|TRBJ2-1|.
TGTGCCAGCAGCATCGACACTTACAATGAGCAGTTCTTC
CASSIDTYNEQFF
>TRBV19|.|TRBJ2-7|.
TGTGCCAGTAGTATAGTCCTCGAACCAGGGATACCCTACGAGCAGTACTTC
CASSIVLEPGIPYEQYF
>TRBV30|few|TRBJ2-6|.
TGTGCCTGGAGTGTGGGTTTCTCTGGGGCCAACGTCCTGACTTTC
CAWSVGFSGANVLTF
>TRBV29-1|.|TRBJ2-7|.
TGCAGCGTCCCTGGGCCCGGGGGCAACTACGAGCAGTACTTC
CSVPGPGGNYEQYF
>TRBV6-6|.|TRBJ1-2|.
TGTGCCAGCAGTTACAGGGGAGAGGGCTACACCTTC
CASSYRGEGYTF
>TRBV27|.|TRBJ1-6|.
TGTGCCAGCAGTCCATCCGCCTTCCCTCTACAGGATCCCTATTCACCCCTCCACTTT
CASSPSAFPLQDPYSPLHF
>TRBV4-2|.|TRBJ2-2|.
TGTGCCAGCAGCCAAGTCGGCAGGCAGGGCACCGGGGAGCTGTTTTTT
CASSQVGRQGTGELFF
>TRBV5-1|once|TRBJ1-1|.
TGCGCCAGCAGCTTCGGACAGCGTCAATTGAACACTGAAGCTTTCTTT
CASSFGQRQLNTEAFF
>TRBV5-1|.|TRBJ2-3|TRBD2
TGCGCCAGCAGCTCCGGATTCTTAGCGGGGGGGCATGGAGATACGCAGTATTTT
CASSSGFLAGGHGDTQYF
>TRBV19|.|TRBJ1-4|TRBD1
TGTGCCAGTAGTATACTCGACAGGGTCTCTGAAAAACTGTTTTTT
CASSILDRVSEKLFF
>TRBV5-1|.|TRBJ1-1|TRBD1
TGCGCCAGCAGTCTTCGCCCGGGACAGGGGAACACTGAAGCTTTCTTT
CASSLRPGQGNTEAFF
>TRBV6-1|.|TRBJ1-4|TRBD1
TGTGCCAGCAGTGGGGACAGGGGACGGGGTTCTGAAAAACTGTTTTTT
CASSGDRGRGSEKLFF
>TRBV9|.|TRBJ2-5|TRBD2
TGTGCCAGCAGCGCGGGGGGAACACAAGAGACCCAGTACTTC
CASSAGGTQETQYF
>TRBV7-2|.|TRBJ1-5|.
TGTGCCAGCAGCTCCGAAATGCAGCCCCAGCATTTT
CASSSEMQPQHF
>TRBV10-1|few|TRBJ2-7|.
TGCGCCAGCAGTGAACGGATAACCTACGAGCAGTACTTC
CASSERITYEQYF
>TRBV30|.|TRBJ2-7|.
TGTGCCTGGATGAAACCGGGACTCTCCTACGAGCAGTACTTC
CAWMKPGLSYEQYF
>TRBV7-9|.|TRBJ1-3|.
TGTGCCAGCAGCTGGCTCGGCAGCCAGAACTCTGGAAACACCATATATTTT
CASSWLGSQNSGNTIYF
>TRBV15|.|TRBJ1-1|.
TGTGCCACCATCAGTACCGGACGGAAGAACACTGAAGCTTTCTTT
CATISTGRKNTEAFF
>TRBV14|.|TRBJ2-5|TRBD2
TGTGCCAGCAGCCAAGAGGGGGGACTAGCGAGACAAGAGACCCAGTACTTC
CASSQEGGLARQETQYF
>TRBV7-6|once|TRBJ2-7|.
TGTGCCAGCAGCTTAACCGGGTACGAGCAGTACTTC
CASSLTGYEQYF
>TRBV5-5|.|TRBJ2-7|.
TGTGCCAGCAGCTTGGTCGTGGGGTTCGGCTACGAGCAGTACTTC
CASSLVVGFGYEQYF
>TRBV19|few|TRBJ1-1|TRBD1
TGTGCCAGTAGCCGCGGACAGGGCATAATTGAAGCTTTCTTT
CASSRGQGIIEAFF
>TRBV19|.|TRBJ1-1|TRBD1
TGTGCCAGTAGTATCCGGGACAGGGGGCAATCTGAAGCTTTCTTT
CASSIRDRGQSEAFF
>TRBV6-6|.|TRBJ1-5|.
TGTGCCAGCCTTACTAATCGGGGCAATCAGCCCCAGCATTTT
CASLTNRGNQPQHF
>TRBV4-2|.|TRBJ2-2|.
TGTGCCAGCAGCCAGGAATCCACCCCCGGGACTCAAGCCACCGGGGAGCTGTTTTTT
CASSQESTPGTQATGELFF
>TRBV11-2|.|TRBJ1-2|.
TGTGCCAGCAGCTTCGCTGGGAGCTATGGCTACACCTTC
CASSFAGSYGYTF
>TRBV6-5|.|TRBJ1-1|.
TGTGCCAGCAGTTACTCGGAAGTCACTGAAGCTTTCTTT
CASSYSEVTEAFF
>TRBV7-3|.|TRBJ1-1|.
TGTGCCAGCAGCCTCCGCCGGGGGACTGAAGCTTTCTTT
CASSLRRGTEAFF
>TRBV18|.|TRBJ1-3|TRBD1
TGTGCCAGCTCACCGAGACAGGGGGCTTCTGGAAACACCATATATTTT
CASSPRQGASGNTIYF
>TRBV11-2|.|TRBJ2-3|.
TGTGCCAGCAGCTTAGATCCGGGACCCCCGGGAGATACGCAGTATTTT
CASSLDPGPPGDTQYF
>TRBV7-3|.|TRBJ2-3|.
TGTGCCAGCAGCCTAGGGGTGAACTACGGGGGTACGCAGTATTTT
CASSLGVNYGGTQYF
>TRBV9|.|TRBJ1-2|TRBD1
TGTGCCAGCAGCGCGGACAGGGCATTGGGTGGCTACACCTTC
CASSADRALGGYTF
>TRBV7-8|once|TRBJ2-4|.
TGTGCCAGCAGCTCCGGACGGGTAGGGCTAGCCAAAAACATTCAGTACTTC
CASSSGRVGLAKNIQYF
>TRBV5-1|.|TRBJ2-1|.
TGCGCCAGCAGCTCGGCGGCGGGATACAATGAGCAGTTCTTC
CASSSAAGYNEQFF
>TRBV28|.|TRBJ2-7|.
TGTGCCAGCAGTTTAGCGCAGGCACCCTACGAGCAGTACTTC
CASSLAQAPYEQYF
>TRBV9|.|TRBJ1-2|.
TGTGCCAGCAGCGTAGGGGGGATCGATGGCTACACCTTC
CASSVGGIDGYTF
>TRBV7-9|.|TRBJ1-2|.
TGTGCCAGCAGCTGGGGGGGTTCCGACTATGGCTACACCTTC
CASSWGGSDYGYTF
>TRBV7-2|.|TRBJ2-5|.
TGTGCCAGCAGTTTAGGACGTTCTGGAGAGACCCAGTACTTC
CASSLGRSGETQYF
>TRBV11-1|.|TRBJ2-5|.
TGTGCCAGCAGCTTCGGACAACAAGAGACCCAGTACTTC
CASSFGQQETQYF
>TRBV9|.|TRBJ1-3|.
TGTGCCAGCAGCGTAGTTAGTCAGCTTTCTGGAAACACCATATATTTT
CASSVVSQLSGNTIYF
>TRBV7-3|few|TRBJ1-3|.
TGTGCCAGCAGCTTAGGCCCGCGGAACTCTGGAAACACCATATATTTT
CASSLGPRNSGNTIYF
>TRBV10-2|medium-sized|TRBJ1-2|TRBD1
TGCGCCAGCAGTGTAGACAGGGCGGAGGGCTACACCTTC
CASSVDRAEGYTF
>TRBV11-2|.|TRBJ1-1|.
TGTGCCAGCAGCTCTCGAGGGACGAACACTGAAGCTTTCTTT
CASSSRGTNTEAFF
>TRBV14|.|TRBJ1-1|.
TGTGCCAGCAGCCTGCCCGGCATGAACACTGAAGCTTTCTTT
CASSLPGMNTEAFF
>TRBV6-1|.|TRBJ2-5|.
TGTGCCAGCAGTGAGCTAGCTTGGTACCAAGAGACCCAGTACTTC
CASSELAWYQETQYF
>TRBV30|.|TRBJ1-2|TRBD1
TGTGCCTGGAGTTGGACAGGGCTTAACTATGGCTACACCTTC
CAWSWTGLNYGYTF
>TRBV5-5|.|TRBJ1-6|.
TGTGCCAGCAGCTTTGACCCTCGAGGGAGACCCCTCCACTTT
CASSFDPRGRPLHF
>TRBV19|.|TRBJ1-1|.
TGTGCCAGTAAAGTGGTTGGGGGGAACACTGAAGCTTTCTTT
CASKVVGGNTEAFF
>TRBV11-2|.|TRBJ2-1|.
TGTGCCAGCAGCTTCGGGGCTAGTAGGTTCGTAGACAATGAGCAGTTCTTC
CASSFGASRFVDNEQFF
>TRBV7-2|.|TRBJ1-5|.
TGTGCCAGCAGCCGAATCCTAGGGTCCTCGGGGAGCAATCAGCCCCAGCATTTT
CASSRILGSSGSNQPQHF